The rows below give T cell receptor beta chains drawn from one sample of a study of T cell repertoires in cytomegalovirus infection. Each CDR3 protein gets one entry after TCRdb re-called the reads with MiXCR. The data show fewer than 850,000 distinct CDR3 sequences, about 29% seen once. The antigens these receptors bind are not known. The specimen comprised cultured CD8+ T cells from PBMCs, sampled from culture after CMV antigen stimulation. These receptors came from a human donor in good health (CMV status not recorded). Some clones in this sample may be carry-over from other donors' samples. The CDR3 runs from the conserved cysteine through the conserved F or W. Fields, in order: clone size, D gene, J gene, V gene, CDR3 DNA, CDR3 protein. A D gene is named only where the DNA matches it firmly. Clone sizes are given selectively: once, few, many, or a class where the clone is expanded.

size: NA; D: NA; J: TRBJ2-3; V: TRBV3-1; DNA: TGTGCCAGCAGCCAAGAAAGCCATAGCACAGATACGCAGTATTTT; CDR3: CASSQESHSTDTQYF
size: NA; D: NA; J: TRBJ2-3; V: TRBV20-1; DNA: TGCAGTGCTAGACAGCGCACAGATACGCAGTATTTT; CDR3: CSARQRTDTQYF
size: many; D: TRBD2; J: TRBJ2-1; V: TRBV7-9; DNA: TGTGCCAGCAGCTTAGTGGCTAGCGGGGGATTAGAGCAGTTCTTC; CDR3: CASSLVASGGLEQFF
size: few; D: NA; J: TRBJ2-3; V: TRBV28; DNA: TGTGCCAGCAGTAAGGGGTCCGACACAGATACGCAGTATTTT; CDR3: CASSKGSDTDTQYF
size: few; D: NA; J: TRBJ2-5; V: TRBV7-6; DNA: TGTGCCAGCAGGAAGTTTAGGACAGCTCAAGAGACCCAGTACTTC; CDR3: CASRKFRTAQETQYF
size: few; D: TRBD1; J: TRBJ1-2; V: TRBV7-8; DNA: TGTGCCAGCAGCTTTTTAAACGGGGGACAGGGTCCTTATGGCTACACCTTC; CDR3: CASSFLNGGQGPYGYTF
size: many; D: NA; J: TRBJ1-1; V: TRBV7-8; DNA: TGTGCCAGCAGCGTCGACAGGTCTGAAGCTTTCTTT; CDR3: CASSVDRSEAFF
size: NA; D: NA; J: TRBJ1-1; V: TRBV9; DNA: TGTGCCAGCAGCGTAGGTGGGGGGGAGCGCACTGAAGCTTTCTTT; CDR3: CASSVGGGERTEAFF
size: NA; D: TRBD2; J: TRBJ2-2; V: TRBV5-6; DNA: TGTGCCAGCAGCCGGATGAGACTAGCGGGGGAAGTGAACACCGGGGAGCTGTTTTTT; CDR3: CASSRMRLAGEVNTGELFF
size: NA; D: TRBD2; J: TRBJ2-1; V: TRBV15; DNA: TGTGCCACCAGCAGAGATCAATCCCCTAGCGGGGGAATAGGGGATGAGCAGTTCTTC; CDR3: CATSRDQSPSGGIGDEQFF
size: NA; D: NA; J: TRBJ1-2; V: TRBV2; DNA: TGTGCCAGCAGTGAGACGGGCGGCTACACCTTC; CDR3: CASSETGGYTF
size: NA; D: TRBD1; J: TRBJ2-1; V: TRBV24-1; DNA: TGTGCCACCAGTGACCTGACAGGGTACAATGAGCAGTTCTTC; CDR3: CATSDLTGYNEQFF
size: NA; D: NA; J: TRBJ2-1; V: TRBV7-7; DNA: TGTGCTAGCAGCTTAGTCAACTCGGGGGATGAGCAGTTCTTC; CDR3: CASSLVNSGDEQFF
size: NA; D: TRBD2; J: TRBJ2-5; V: TRBV29-1; DNA: TGCAGCGTTGAAGAGGCGGTAGCGGGGGGGCAAAAGACCCAGTACTTC; CDR3: CSVEEAVAGGQKTQYF
size: NA; D: NA; J: TRBJ1-1; V: TRBV6-6; DNA: TGTGCCAGCAGTTACCCCCCCCCCCTGAACACTGAAGCTTTCTTT; CDR3: CASSYPPPLNTEAFF
size: NA; D: TRBD2; J: TRBJ2-1; V: TRBV20-1; DNA: TGCAGTGCTCCCGGACTAGCGGGGTCCTACAATGAGCAGTTCTTC; CDR3: CSAPGLAGSYNEQFF
size: NA; D: NA; J: TRBJ2-5; V: TRBV10-3; DNA: TGTGCCATCAGTGAGTCGAAGGGCAGGGGTGAGACCCAGTACTTC; CDR3: CAISESKGRGETQYF
size: NA; D: NA; J: TRBJ1-1; V: TRBV19; DNA: TGTGCCAGTAGTATTGGGACGGGGAATGAAGCTTTCTTT; CDR3: CASSIGTGNEAFF
size: many; D: NA; J: TRBJ2-1; V: TRBV5-1; DNA: TGCGCCAGCAGCTTGGATGCTAGAGGTTCAAATGAGCAGTTCTTC; CDR3: CASSLDARGSNEQFF
size: few; D: TRBD2; J: TRBJ2-3; V: TRBV7-9; DNA: TGTGCCAGCAGCATCAGACTAGCGGGGGACTTCACAGATACGCAGTATTTT; CDR3: CASSIRLAGDFTDTQYF
size: many; D: NA; J: TRBJ1-1; V: TRBV28; DNA: TGTGCCAGCAGTTCCCCCCGGAGGGACCGGGTTGGCACTGAAGCTTTCTTT; CDR3: CASSSPRRDRVGTEAFF
size: many; D: NA; J: TRBJ2-6; V: TRBV7-2; DNA: TGTGCCAGCAGCTTAAATAAGGTCTCTGGGGCCAACGTCCTGACTTTC; CDR3: CASSLNKVSGANVLTF
size: few; D: NA; J: TRBJ2-5; V: TRBV7-6; DNA: TGTGCTAGCAGCCAGCACAGCGCGAAAGAGACCCAGTACTTC; CDR3: CASSQHSAKETQYF
size: few; D: NA; J: TRBJ2-1; V: TRBV5-1; DNA: TGCGCCAGCAGACTTCACACCGGCCGGAGCTCCTACAATGAGCAGTTCTTC; CDR3: CASRLHTGRSSYNEQFF
size: many; D: NA; J: TRBJ1-1; V: TRBV18; DNA: TGTGCCAGCTCACCAGCTCCTAACACTGAAGCTTTCTTT; CDR3: CASSPAPNTEAFF
size: NA; D: NA; J: TRBJ1-1; V: TRBV5-4; DNA: TGTGCCAGCAGTTTGACTCAACACACTGAAGCTTTCTTT; CDR3: CASSLTQHTEAFF
size: few; D: TRBD1; J: TRBJ1-5; V: TRBV27; DNA: TGTGCCAGCAGTCCTGGGACAGGGGCTTATAGCAATCAGCCCCAGCATTTT; CDR3: CASSPGTGAYSNQPQHF
size: few; D: NA; J: TRBJ2-2; V: TRBV7-9; DNA: TGTGCCAGCAGCTTTTCCGACCACACCGGGGAGCTGTTTTTT; CDR3: CASSFSDHTGELFF
size: NA; D: NA; J: TRBJ2-5; V: TRBV6-2/TRBV6-3; DNA: TGTGCCAGCAGCCCGACCGACCCGCAAGAGACCCAGTACTTC; CDR3: CASSPTDPQETQYF
size: few; D: NA; J: TRBJ1-6; V: TRBV10-3; DNA: TGTGCCATCAGTGAGTACGACTCCCGTTCACCCCTCCACTTT; CDR3: CAISEYDSRSPLHF
size: many; D: TRBD1; J: TRBJ1-6; V: TRBV7-2; DNA: TGTGCCAGCAGTTTGCCGGGACAGCTAAATTCACCCCTCCACTTT; CDR3: CASSLPGQLNSPLHF
size: NA; D: TRBD1; J: TRBJ1-1; V: TRBV6-2/TRBV6-3; DNA: TGTGCCAGCAGCCGGGACAGGGCTAGGACTGAAGCTTTCTTT; CDR3: CASSRDRARTEAFF
size: NA; D: NA; J: TRBJ2-1; V: TRBV3-1; DNA: TGTGCCAGCAGCCCCGACTCGAGCAATGAGCAGTTCTTC; CDR3: CASSPDSSNEQFF
size: NA; D: NA; J: TRBJ1-1; V: TRBV10-3; DNA: TGTGCCATCAGTGCTGGGATGAACACTGAAGCTTTCTTT; CDR3: CAISAGMNTEAFF
size: few; D: NA; J: TRBJ1-1; V: TRBV6-1; DNA: TGTGCCAGCACCCTGGGAAGGCACACTGAAGCTTTCTTT; CDR3: CASTLGRHTEAFF
size: NA; D: NA; J: TRBJ1-1; V: TRBV7-6; DNA: TGTGCCAGCAGCAAGGGGGTGAACACTGAAGCTTTCTTT; CDR3: CASSKGVNTEAFF
size: few; D: NA; J: TRBJ2-2; V: TRBV14; DNA: TGTGCCAGCACCAAAAAGAGGCAGGAGGTCACCGGGGAGCTGTTTTTT; CDR3: CASTKKRQEVTGELFF
size: NA; D: NA; J: TRBJ2-7; V: TRBV20-1; DNA: TGCAGTGCTAGATCATCGTGGGCCTCCTACGAGCAGTACTTC; CDR3: CSARSSWASYEQYF